Listed here are 18 T cell receptor beta chains from one sample, sequenced in a study of early T cells in non-severe SARS-CoV-2 infection. TCRdb used MiXCR to reprocess the 5' RACE reads, holding one entry per CDR3 protein. This repertoire shows fewer than 85,000 distinct CDR3 sequences, over 9% found once; its top ten account for more than 10%. Here the sequenced sample was whole blood, taken at baseline. The receptor set was obtained from an adult who was a healthcare worker with PCR-confirmed SARS-CoV-2 infection or an uninfected control (not recorded which).

This clonotype was observed many times. The V call is TRBV5-1, the J call TRBJ2-1; 11 bases map to TRBD2. The CDR3 sequence is 17 residues long. Germline lookup yields CDR1 SGHRS and CDR2 YFSETQ. V lost 4 bases and J lost 3; bases outside the gene matches: 9. Here the CDR3 DNA reads TGCGCCAGCAGCAATACAGTAGCGGGGGGGCGCTACAATGAGCAGTTCTTC. Protein product: CASSNTVAGGRYNEQFF. The whole variable domain, remainder taken from reference TRBV5-1 and TRBJ2-1, is KAGVTQTPRYLIKTRGQQVTLSCSPISGHRSVSWYQQTPGQGLQFLFEYFSETQRNKGNFPGRFSGRQFSNSRSEMNVSTLELGDSALYLCASSNTVAGGRYNEQFFGPGTRLTVL.

V is TRBV29-1 and J is TRBJ2-7; possibly TRBD1 or TRBD2 for D (5 bases each). V was clipped by 4 bases and J by 6 bases, with 10 bases between them. The CDR3 length is 11 residues. The germline gives CDR1 SQVTM, CDR2 ANQGSEA. The CDR3 spells CSVAEGREQYF. Here the CDR3 DNA reads TGCAGCGTTGCCGAGGGACGCGAGCAGTACTTC.

This clonotype was found a few times. CDR3 DNA: TGTGCCAGCAGTTTAGGAGGGATGGTCAATGAGCAGTTCTTC. Translation gives CASSLGGMVNEQFF. The rearrangement joins TRBV12-3 or TRBV12-4 to TRBJ2-1, with D maybe TRBD2 (5 bases). This CDR3 has 14 amino acids. Trimming removed 1 base from V and 6 bases from J, with 10 bases in between.

This clonotype was detected many times. The rearrangement uses TRBV20-1 and TRBJ2-1; 8 nucleotides align to TRBD2. Per germline, CDR1 DFQATT and CDR2 SNEGSKA (reference sequence). This CDR3 is built from 15 residues. Germline trimming cut 6 bases from V and 4 bases from J; bases unmatched to any gene: 11. CDR3 sequence (DNA): TGCAGTGCCCAGCCTCCTAGCGGGTTTTACAATGAGCAGTTCTTC. Amino acids: CSAQPPSGFYNEQFF.

Only a few counts were recorded for this clonotype. The gene calls are TRBV7-2 and TRBJ1-1; D call uncertain. Germline V gene sequence: CDR1 SGHTA, CDR2 FQGNSA. V lost 4 bases, J lost 0 bases, and 12 bases lay in between. This CDR3 spans 15 amino acids. The DNA for the CDR3 is TGTGCCAGCAGCTCCTATACAACGATGAACACTGAAGCTTTCTTT. Its translation is CASSSYTTMNTEAFF.

This clonotype was seen repeatedly, ten times or more. The chain joins TRBV20-1 to TRBJ2-2; D not resolved. The V gene's germline CDR1 is DFQATT and CDR2 SNEGSKA (reference sequence). The CDR3 extends over 14 amino acids. Trimming shortened V by 1 base and J by 3 bases, and 9 bases separated the two germline ends. This CDR3 reads CSARGYSDTGELFF. The DNA of the CDR3 is TGCAGTGCTAGAGGATACTCGGACACCGGGGAGCTGTTTTTT.

This clonotype was counted a few times. This chain uses TRBV20-1 with TRBJ1-1, with D uncertain. The V gene lost 6 bases and the J gene lost 1 base, with 15 bases spanning the gap. The CDR3 has 14 amino acids. Germline V gives CDR1 DFQATT, CDR2 SNEGSKA (reference sequence). CDR3 residues: CSAKFWGTNTEAFF. The CDR3 nucleotides are TGCAGTGCCAAATTCTGGGGAACGAACACTGAAGCTTTCTTT.

This chain joins TRBV5-1 and TRBJ2-5; no clear D. CDR1 is SGHRS, CDR2 YFSETQ, per germline. The length of the CDR3 is 13 residues. The V end lost 1 base, the J end lost 3 bases, and 7 bases lay between the germline ends. The CDR3 DNA follows: TGCGCCAGCAGCTTGTTAATCGAAGAGACCCAGTACTTC. Its translation: CASSLLIEETQYF. The whole variable domain, filled in from reference TRBV5-1 and TRBJ2-5, reads KAGVTQTPRYLIKTRGQQVTLSCSPISGHRSVSWYQQTPGQGLQFLFEYFSETQRNKGNFPGRFSGRQFSNSRSEMNVSTLELGDSALYLCASSLLIEETQYFGPGTRLLVL.

The rearrangement uses TRBV20-1 and TRBJ2-7; D is uncertain. The CDR3 is 12 amino acids. V was shortened by 3 bases and J by 2 bases, with 8 bases between the two germline ends. Per germline, CDR1 DFQATT and CDR2 SNEGSKA (reference sequence). The CDR3 nucleotides are TGCAGTGCTAGTTCAACCCCCTACGAGCAGTACTTC. Its protein is CSASSTPYEQYF.

This clonotype appeared a few times. The chain carries TRBV29-1 and TRBJ2-7, with 9 bases matching TRBD1. This CDR3 is 13 amino acids long. With 6 bases clipped from V and 9 bases from J, the junction kept 12 bases outside the gene matches. Looked up from germline, CDR1 is SQVTM and CDR2 is ANQGSEA. The CDR3 loop reads CSVGGTGSTWQYF. CDR3 DNA: TGCAGCGTGGGGGGGACAGGGTCCACTTGGCAGTACTTC.

This clonotype occurred once. The chain employs TRBV3-1 and TRBJ2-1, with 10 nucleotides matching TRBD1. J was trimmed by 12 bases and V by 3 bases; bases with no gene match: 17. The CDR3 covers 17 residues. Germline loops: CDR1 LGHDT, CDR2 YNNKEL (reference sequence). This CDR3 is CASSHSPERQGARRQFF. The CDR3 DNA reads as TGTGCCAGCAGCCACAGCCCGGAGAGACAGGGGGCGCGTCGGCAGTTCTTC.

The genes are TRBV6-6 and TRBJ1-5, with no clear D. The CDR3 loop spans 17 amino acids. Trimming took 5 bases from V and 4 from J, leaving 21 bases between them. The germline gives CDR1 MNHNY, CDR2 SVGAGI (reference sequence). The DNA for the CDR3 is TGTGCCAGCAGTCACACACGTCGGACGGGAGAAAATCAGCCCCAGCATTTT. As protein: CASSHTRRTGENQPQHF.

This clonotype occurred many times. This chain connects TRBV5-6 to TRBJ1-2; a weak D match, TRBD1 (6 bases). V dropped 4 bases and J dropped 13 bases, with 23 bases sitting between them. CDR1 is SGHDT, CDR2 YYEEEE, per germline. The CDR3 totals 14 residues. The CDR3 region is CASSPGRVQGTPTF. CDR3 DNA: TGTGCCAGCAGCCCCGGCCGGGTACAGGGAACCCCCACCTTC. Based on the CDR3 plus reference TRBV5-6 and TRBJ1-2, the full variable domain is DAGVTQSPTHLIKTRGQQVTLRCSPKSGHDTVSWYQQALGQGPQFIFQYYEEEERQRGNFPDRFSGHQFPNYSSELNVNALLLGDSALYLCASSPGRVQGTPTFGSGTRLTVV.

This clonotype was counted at least ten times. The chain couples TRBV3-1 to TRBJ1-1; 7 bases fit TRBD1. Germline CDR1 is LGHDT and CDR2 is YNNKEL (reference sequence). V shed 4 bases and J 5 bases; nucleotides not matched to a gene: 7. CDR3 length equals 14 residues. CDR3 bases: TGTGCCAGCAGCCTCCAGGGGGGGGAGACTGAAGCTTTCTTT. Translation gives CASSLQGGETEAFF.

Only a few counts were recorded for this clonotype. The rearrangement joins TRBV18 to TRBJ1-6; the match to TRBD1 covers 9 bases. V lost 2 bases to trimming and J lost 10 bases; unmatched junction nucleotides: 6. The germline gives CDR1 KGHSH, CDR2 LQKENI. The CDR3 extends over 15 amino acids. CDR3 region: CASSPLQGAGSPLHF. The CDR3 DNA reads TGTGCCAGCTCACCATTACAGGGGGCAGGATCACCCCTCCACTTT.

This clonotype has just a few counts. The rearrangement links TRBV6-6 to TRBJ1-6, with D perhaps TRBD1 (5 bases). This CDR3 contains 15 residues. The germline V and J ends were trimmed by 6 bases and 2 bases, with 11 bases remaining between them. Germline V gene lookup returns CDR1 MNHNY and CDR2 SVGAGI (reference sequence). The CDR3: CASSPRGAYNSPLHF. CDR3 nucleotide sequence: TGTGCCAGCAGCCCTAGGGGAGCCTATAATTCACCCCTCCACTTT.

Many counts were recorded for this clonotype. Here the CDR3 reads CSASLDTQYF. The CDR3 DNA is TGCAGTGCTAGCCTGGATACGCAGTATTTT. The chain combines TRBV20-1 with TRBJ2-3; D remains ambiguous. Trimming shortened V by 3 bases and J by 6 bases, and 4 bases separated the two germline ends. This CDR3 has 10 amino acids. Germline V gene lookup returns CDR1 DFQATT and CDR2 SNEGSKA (reference sequence).

This clonotype was seen a few times. This chain joins TRBV19 and TRBJ2-3, with 9 bases that match TRBD2. The germline V gene encodes CDR1 LNHDA and CDR2 SQIVND (reference sequence). Losses at the gene ends were 3 bases for V and 3 bases for J; bases not matched to a gene: 7. This CDR3 is built from 16 residues. CDR3 coding DNA: TGTGCCAGTAGTATCCCCGGACTAGCGAGTACAGATACGCAGTATTTT. Translation: CASSIPGLASTDTQYF. Combining the CDR3 with reference TRBV19 and TRBJ2-3 gives the whole variable domain DGGITQSPKYLFRKEGQNVTLSCEQNLNHDAMYWYRQDPGQGLRLIYYSQIVNDFQKGDIAEGYSVSREKKESFPLTVTSAQKNPTAFYLCASSIPGLASTDTQYFGPGTRLTVL.